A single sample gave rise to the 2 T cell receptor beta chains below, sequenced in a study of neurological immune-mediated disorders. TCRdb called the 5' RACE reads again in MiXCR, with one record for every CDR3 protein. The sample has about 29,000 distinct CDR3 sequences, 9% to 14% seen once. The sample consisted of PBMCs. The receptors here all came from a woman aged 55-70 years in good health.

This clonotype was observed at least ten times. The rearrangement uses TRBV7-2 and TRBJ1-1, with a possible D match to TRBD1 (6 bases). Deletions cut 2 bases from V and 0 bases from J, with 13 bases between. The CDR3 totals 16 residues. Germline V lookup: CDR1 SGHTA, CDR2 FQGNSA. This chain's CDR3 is CASSLRQASMNTEAFF. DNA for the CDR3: TGTGCCAGCAGCTTAAGACAGGCTTCAATGAACACTGAAGCTTTCTTT.

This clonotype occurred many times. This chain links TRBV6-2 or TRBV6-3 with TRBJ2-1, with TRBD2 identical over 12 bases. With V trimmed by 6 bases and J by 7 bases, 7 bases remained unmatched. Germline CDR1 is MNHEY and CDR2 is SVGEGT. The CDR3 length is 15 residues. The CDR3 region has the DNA TGTGCCAGCAGCCAGACTAGCGGGGGTGGAAATGAGCAGTTCTTC. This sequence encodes CASSQTSGGGNEQFF.